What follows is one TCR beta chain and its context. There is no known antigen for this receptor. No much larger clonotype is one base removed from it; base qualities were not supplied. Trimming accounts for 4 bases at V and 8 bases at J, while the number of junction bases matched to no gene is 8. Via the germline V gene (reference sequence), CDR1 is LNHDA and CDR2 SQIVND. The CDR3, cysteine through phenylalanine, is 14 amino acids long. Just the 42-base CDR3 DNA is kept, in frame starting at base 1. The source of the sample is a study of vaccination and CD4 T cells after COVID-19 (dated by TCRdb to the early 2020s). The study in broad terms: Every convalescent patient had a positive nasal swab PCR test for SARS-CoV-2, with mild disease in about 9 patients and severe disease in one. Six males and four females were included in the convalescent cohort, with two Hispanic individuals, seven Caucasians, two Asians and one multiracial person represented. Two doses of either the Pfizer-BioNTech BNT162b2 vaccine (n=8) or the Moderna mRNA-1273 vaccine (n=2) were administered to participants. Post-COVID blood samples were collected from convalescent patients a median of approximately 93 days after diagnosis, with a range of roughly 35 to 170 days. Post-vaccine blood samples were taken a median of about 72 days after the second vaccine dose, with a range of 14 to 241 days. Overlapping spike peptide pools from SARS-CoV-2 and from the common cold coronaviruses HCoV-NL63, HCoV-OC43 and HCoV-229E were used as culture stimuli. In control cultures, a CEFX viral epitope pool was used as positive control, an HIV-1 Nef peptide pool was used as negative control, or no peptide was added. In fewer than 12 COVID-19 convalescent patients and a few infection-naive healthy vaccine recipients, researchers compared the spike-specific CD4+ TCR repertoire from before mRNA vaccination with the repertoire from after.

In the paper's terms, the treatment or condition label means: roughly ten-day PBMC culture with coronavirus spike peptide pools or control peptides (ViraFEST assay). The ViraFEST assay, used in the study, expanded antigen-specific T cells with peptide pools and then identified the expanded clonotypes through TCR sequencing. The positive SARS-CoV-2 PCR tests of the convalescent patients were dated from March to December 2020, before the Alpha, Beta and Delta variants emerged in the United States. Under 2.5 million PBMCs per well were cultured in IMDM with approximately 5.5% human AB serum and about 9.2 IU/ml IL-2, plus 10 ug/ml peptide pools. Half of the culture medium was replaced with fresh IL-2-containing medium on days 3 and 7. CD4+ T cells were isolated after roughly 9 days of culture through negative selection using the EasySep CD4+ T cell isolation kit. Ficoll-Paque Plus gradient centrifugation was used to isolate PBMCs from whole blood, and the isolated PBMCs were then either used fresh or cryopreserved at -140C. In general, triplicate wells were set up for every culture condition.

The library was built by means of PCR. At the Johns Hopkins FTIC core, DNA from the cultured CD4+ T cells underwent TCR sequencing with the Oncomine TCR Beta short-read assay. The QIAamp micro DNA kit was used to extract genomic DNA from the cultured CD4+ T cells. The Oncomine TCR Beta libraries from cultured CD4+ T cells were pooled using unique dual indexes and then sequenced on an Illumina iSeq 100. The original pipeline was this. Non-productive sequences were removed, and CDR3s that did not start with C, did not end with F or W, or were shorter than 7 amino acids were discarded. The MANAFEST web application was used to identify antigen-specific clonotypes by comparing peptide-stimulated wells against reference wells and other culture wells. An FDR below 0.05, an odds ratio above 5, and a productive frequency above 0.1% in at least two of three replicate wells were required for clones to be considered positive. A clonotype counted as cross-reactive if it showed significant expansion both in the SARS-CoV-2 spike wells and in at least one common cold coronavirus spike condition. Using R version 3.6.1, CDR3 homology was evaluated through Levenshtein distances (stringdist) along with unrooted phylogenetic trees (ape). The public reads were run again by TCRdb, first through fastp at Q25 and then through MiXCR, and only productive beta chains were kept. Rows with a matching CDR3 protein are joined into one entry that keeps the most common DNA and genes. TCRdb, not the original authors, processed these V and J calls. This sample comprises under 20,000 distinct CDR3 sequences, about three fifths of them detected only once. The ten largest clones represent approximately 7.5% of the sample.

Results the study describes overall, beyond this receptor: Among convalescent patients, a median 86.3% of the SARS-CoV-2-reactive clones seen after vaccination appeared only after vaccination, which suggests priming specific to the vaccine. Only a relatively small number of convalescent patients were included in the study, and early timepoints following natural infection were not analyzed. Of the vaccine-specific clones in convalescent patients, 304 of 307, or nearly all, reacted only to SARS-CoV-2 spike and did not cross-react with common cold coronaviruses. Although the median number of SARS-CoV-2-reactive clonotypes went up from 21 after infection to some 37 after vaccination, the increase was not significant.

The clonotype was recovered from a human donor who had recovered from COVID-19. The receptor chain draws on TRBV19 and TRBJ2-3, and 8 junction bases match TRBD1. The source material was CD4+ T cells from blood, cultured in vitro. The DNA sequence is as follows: TGTGCCAGTAGTAACACCAGGGGGCTTGGTACGCAGTATTTT. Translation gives CASSNTRGLGTQYF.